The clone carrying this T cell receptor (beta chain) came up many times. Its specificity is not known. Diagnoses were made from clinical symptoms, serum measures (thyroxine and TRAb), thyroid ultrasound and orbital computed tomography. The data were obtained in a study of T cells in Graves' hyperthyroidism and ophthalmopathy. Study as a whole: The blood sample was taken at first diagnosis, before treatment began. Notes on the study in general: Stable hyperthyroidism was separated from ophthalmopathy by a model based on 13 V-J features.

V dropped 5 bases and J dropped 3 bases, with 10 bases sitting between them. This CDR3 contains 13 residues. CDR1 is MDHEN and CDR2 is SYDVKM in the germline V gene. It was RNA transcripts that yielded the amplified TCR beta CDR3 regions. Primed by the HTBI set, a first-round RT-PCR was run on the TCR CDR3. TCRdb fed the multiplex PCR reads into MiXCR, producing one record per CDR3 protein. The table shows hundreds of thousands of distinct CDR3 sequences, with about 14% occurring only once. J is TRBJ1-1 and V is TRBV28; D possibly corresponds to TRBD1 (5 bases). The sequencing input was blood. The sequence came from a woman aged 50 to 65 with Graves' ophthalmopathy. CDR3 loop: CASSAPGYTEAFF. The CDR3 DNA reads as TGTGCCAGCAGTGCCCCAGGGTACACTGAAGCTTTCTTT.